This T cell receptor (beta chain) was captured in a study of T cells in Graves' hyperthyroidism and ophthalmopathy. Amplification of TCR beta CDR3 regions was performed using RNA transcripts as template. Researchers ran a first-round RT-PCR on the TCR CDR3 using the HTBI primer set. Each CDR3 protein is one row after TCRdb ran MiXCR on the multiplex PCR reads. This sample yields 600,000 to 750,000 distinct CDR3 sequences, of which around a sixth are seen a single time; around a sixth belongs to the top ten. Uncontrolled infection, other autoimmune disease, pregnancy or lactation barred patients from enrollment. A roughly 9.1 ml volume of fresh peripheral blood provided the PBMCs. Unmatched junction bases numbered 4, after V lost 6 bases and J lost 9 bases. Germline assignment: CDR1 SGHTA and CDR2 FQGTGA. This CDR3 spans 14 amino acids.

The chain recombines TRBV7-3 with TRBJ1-6; 11 bases match TRBD1. This sequence was found in a man aged 45-60 years with Graves' hyperthyroidism. The specimen was blood. CDR3 bases: TGTGCCAGCAGACGAGGGACAGGGGGTTCACCCCTCCACTTT. Amino acids: CASRRGTGGSPLHF. Variable domain in full (rest from reference TRBV7-3 and TRBJ1-6): GAGVSQTPSNKVTEKGKYVELRCDPISGHTALYWYRQSLGQGPEFLIYFQGTGAADDSGLPNDRFFAVRPEGSVSTLKIQRTERGDSAVYLCASRRGTGGSPLHFGNGTRLTVT.